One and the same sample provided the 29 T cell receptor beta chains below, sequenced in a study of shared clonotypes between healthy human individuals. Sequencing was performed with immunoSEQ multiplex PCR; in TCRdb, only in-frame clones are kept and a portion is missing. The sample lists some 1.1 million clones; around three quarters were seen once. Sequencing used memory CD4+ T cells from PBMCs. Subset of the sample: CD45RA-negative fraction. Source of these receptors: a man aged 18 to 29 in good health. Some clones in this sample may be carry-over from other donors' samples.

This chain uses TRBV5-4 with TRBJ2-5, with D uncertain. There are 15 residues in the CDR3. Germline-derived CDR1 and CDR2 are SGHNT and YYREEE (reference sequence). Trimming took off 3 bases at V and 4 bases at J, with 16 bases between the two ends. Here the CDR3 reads CASSSPHGPGETQYF. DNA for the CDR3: TGTGCCAGCAGCTCACCCCACGGTCCCGGAGAGACCCAGTACTTC.

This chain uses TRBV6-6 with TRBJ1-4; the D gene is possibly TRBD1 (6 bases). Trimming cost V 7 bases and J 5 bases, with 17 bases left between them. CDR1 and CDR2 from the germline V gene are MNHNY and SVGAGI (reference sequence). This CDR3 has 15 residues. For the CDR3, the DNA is TGTGCCAGCACCCTTGTTGGAGGGGGAAATGAAAAACTGTTTTTT. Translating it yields CASTLVGGGNEKLFF.

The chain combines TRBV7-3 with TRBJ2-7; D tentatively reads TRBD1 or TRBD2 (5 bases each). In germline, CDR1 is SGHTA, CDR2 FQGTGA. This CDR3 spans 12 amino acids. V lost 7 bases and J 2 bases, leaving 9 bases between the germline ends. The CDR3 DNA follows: TGTGCCAGCAACCTGGGACCCTACGAGCAGTACTTC. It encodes CASNLGPYEQYF.

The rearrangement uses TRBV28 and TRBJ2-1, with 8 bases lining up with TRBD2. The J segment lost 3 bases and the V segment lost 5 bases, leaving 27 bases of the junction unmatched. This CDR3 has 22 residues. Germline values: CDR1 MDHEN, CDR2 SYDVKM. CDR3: CASSPTWSAIISGTRGYNEQFF. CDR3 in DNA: TGTGCCAGCAGTCCGACGTGGTCCGCGATCATTTCCGGGACTAGGGGCTACAATGAGCAGTTCTTC.

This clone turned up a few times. CDR3 nucleotides: TGTGCCAGCAGCTTAGGGTCAGGGAATTGGGAAAAACTGTTTTTT. Translation gives CASSLGSGNWEKLFF. The rearrangement uses TRBV7-9 and TRBJ1-4, with D maybe TRBD1 (5 bases). Germline CDR1 is SEHNR and CDR2 is FQNEAQ (reference sequence). The CDR3 is 15 amino acids. V was shortened by 1 base and J by 8 bases, with 14 bases between the two germline ends.

CDR3 bases: TGTGCCAGCTCACCACGGGCGGGAGTCTCCACAGATACGCAGTATTTT. Its protein product is CASSPRAGVSTDTQYF. This sequence joins TRBV18 and TRBJ2-3; 7 bases fit TRBD2. The V and J ends lost 1 base and 2 bases, in that order; junction bases with no gene match: 6. The CDR3 runs to 16 residues. Germline CDR1 and CDR2: KGHSH and LQKENI.

The CDR3 DNA sequence: TGTGCCAGTAGTATAAATGCAGGGTGGCGAACCGGGGAGCTGTTTTTT. Translating it yields CASSINAGWRTGELFF. The genes are TRBV19 and TRBJ2-2; TRBD1 might be the D (5 bases). The V gene lost 2 bases and the J gene lost 5 bases, with 15 bases spanning the gap. This CDR3 has 16 amino acids. CDR1 and CDR2 from the germline V gene are LNHDA and SQIVND (reference sequence).

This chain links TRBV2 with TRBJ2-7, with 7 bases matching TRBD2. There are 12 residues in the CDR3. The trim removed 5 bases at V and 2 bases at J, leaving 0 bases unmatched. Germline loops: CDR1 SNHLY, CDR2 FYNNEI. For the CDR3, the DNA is TGTGCCAGCAGTCGGGAGGCCTACGAGCAGTACTTC. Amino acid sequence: CASSREAYEQYF.

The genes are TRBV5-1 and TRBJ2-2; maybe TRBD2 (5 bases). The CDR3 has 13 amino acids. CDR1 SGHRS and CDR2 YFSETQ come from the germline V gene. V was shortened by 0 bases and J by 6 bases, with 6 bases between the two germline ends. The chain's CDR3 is CASSLGGSGELFF. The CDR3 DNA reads TGCGCCAGCAGCTTGGGAGGGTCCGGGGAGCTGTTTTTT.

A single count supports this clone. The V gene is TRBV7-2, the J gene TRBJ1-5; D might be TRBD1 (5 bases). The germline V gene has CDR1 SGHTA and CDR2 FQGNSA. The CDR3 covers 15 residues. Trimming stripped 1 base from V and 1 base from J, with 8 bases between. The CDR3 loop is CASSLEWGSNQPQHF. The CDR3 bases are TGTGCCAGCAGCTTAGAATGGGGGAGCAATCAGCCCCAGCATTTT.

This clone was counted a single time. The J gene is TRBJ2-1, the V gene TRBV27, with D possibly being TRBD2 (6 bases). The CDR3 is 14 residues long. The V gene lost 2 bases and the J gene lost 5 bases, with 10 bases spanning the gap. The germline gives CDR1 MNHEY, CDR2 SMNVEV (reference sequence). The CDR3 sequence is CASSLKRGNNEQFF. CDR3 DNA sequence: TGTGCCAGCAGTTTAAAACGCGGGAACAATGAGCAGTTCTTC.

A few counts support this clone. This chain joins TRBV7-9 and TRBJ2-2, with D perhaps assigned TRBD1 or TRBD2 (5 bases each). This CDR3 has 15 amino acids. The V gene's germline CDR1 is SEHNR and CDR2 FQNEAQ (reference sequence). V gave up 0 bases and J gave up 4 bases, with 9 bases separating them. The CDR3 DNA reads TGTGCCAGCAGCTTAGCGGGACCTGCCACCGGGGAGCTGTTTTTT. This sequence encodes CASSLAGPATGELFF.

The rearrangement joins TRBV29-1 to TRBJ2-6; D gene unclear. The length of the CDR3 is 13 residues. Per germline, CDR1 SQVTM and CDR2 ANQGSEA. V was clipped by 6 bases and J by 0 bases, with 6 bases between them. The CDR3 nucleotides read TGCAGCGTACTTCACTCTGGGGCCAACGTCCTGACTTTC. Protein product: CSVLHSGANVLTF. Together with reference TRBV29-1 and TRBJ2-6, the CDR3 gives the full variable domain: SAVISQKPSRDICQRGTSLTIQCQVDSQVTMMFWYRQQPGQSLTLIATANQGSEATYESGFVIDKFPISRPNLTFSTLTVSNMSPEDSSIYLCSVLHSGANVLTFGAGSRLTVL.

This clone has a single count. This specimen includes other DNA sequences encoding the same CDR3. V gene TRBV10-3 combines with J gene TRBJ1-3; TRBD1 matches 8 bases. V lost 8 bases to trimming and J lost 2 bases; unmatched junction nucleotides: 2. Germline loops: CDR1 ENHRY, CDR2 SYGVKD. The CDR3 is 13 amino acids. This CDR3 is CAISQGAGNTIYF. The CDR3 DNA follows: TGTGCCATCTCACAGGGGGCTGGAAACACCATATATTTT.

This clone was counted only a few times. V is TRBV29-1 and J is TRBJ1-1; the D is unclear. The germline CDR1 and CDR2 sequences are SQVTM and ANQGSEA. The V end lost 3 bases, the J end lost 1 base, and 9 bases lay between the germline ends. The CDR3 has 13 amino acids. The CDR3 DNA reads TGCAGCGTTGACCCCTGGGGGAACACTGAAGCTTTCTTT. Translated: CSVDPWGNTEAFF.

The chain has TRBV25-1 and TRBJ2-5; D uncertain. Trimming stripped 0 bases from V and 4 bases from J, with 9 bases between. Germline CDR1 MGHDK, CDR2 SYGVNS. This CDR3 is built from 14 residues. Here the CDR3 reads CASSEYGRVETQYF. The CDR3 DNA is TGTGCCAGCAGTGAATATGGGCGTGTAGAGACCCAGTACTTC.

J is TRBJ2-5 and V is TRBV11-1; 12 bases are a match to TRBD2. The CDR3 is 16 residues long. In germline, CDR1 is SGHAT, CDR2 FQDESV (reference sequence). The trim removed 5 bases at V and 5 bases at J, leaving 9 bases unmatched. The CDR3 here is CASSPPSGRALETQYF. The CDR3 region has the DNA TGTGCCAGCAGCCCCCCTAGCGGGAGGGCCTTGGAGACCCAGTACTTC.

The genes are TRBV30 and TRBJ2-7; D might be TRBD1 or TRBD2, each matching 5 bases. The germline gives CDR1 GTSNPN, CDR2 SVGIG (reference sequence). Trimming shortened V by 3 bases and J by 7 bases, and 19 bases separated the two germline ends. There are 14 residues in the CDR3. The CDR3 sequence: CAWRRAGSLGEQYF. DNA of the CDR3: TGTGCCTGGAGGAGGGCAGGGAGCCTGGGAGAGCAGTACTTC. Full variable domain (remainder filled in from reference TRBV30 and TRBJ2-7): SQTIHQWPATLVQPVGSPLSLECTVEGTSNPNLYWYRQAAGRGLQLLFYSVGIGQISSEVPQNLSASRPQDRQFILSSKKLLLSDSGFYLCAWRRAGSLGEQYFGPGTRLTVT.

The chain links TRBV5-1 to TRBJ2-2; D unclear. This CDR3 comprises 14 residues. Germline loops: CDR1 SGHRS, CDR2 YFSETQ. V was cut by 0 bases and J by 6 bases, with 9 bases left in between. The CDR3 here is CASSLEAPPGELFF. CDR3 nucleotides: TGCGCCAGCAGCTTGGAGGCACCGCCCGGGGAGCTGTTTTTT.

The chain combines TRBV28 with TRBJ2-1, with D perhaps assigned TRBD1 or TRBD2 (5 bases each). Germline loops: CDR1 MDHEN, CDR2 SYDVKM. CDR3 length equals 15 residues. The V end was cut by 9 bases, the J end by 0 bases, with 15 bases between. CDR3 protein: CASYESGPSYNEQFF. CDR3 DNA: TGTGCCAGTTACGAGTCGGGACCCTCCTACAATGAGCAGTTCTTC.

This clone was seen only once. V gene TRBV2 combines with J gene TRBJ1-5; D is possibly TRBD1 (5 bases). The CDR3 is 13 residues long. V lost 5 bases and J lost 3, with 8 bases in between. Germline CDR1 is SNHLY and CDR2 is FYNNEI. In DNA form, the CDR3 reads TGTGCCAGCAGTACAGGATTCAATCAGCCCCAGCATTTT. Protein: CASSTGFNQPQHF.

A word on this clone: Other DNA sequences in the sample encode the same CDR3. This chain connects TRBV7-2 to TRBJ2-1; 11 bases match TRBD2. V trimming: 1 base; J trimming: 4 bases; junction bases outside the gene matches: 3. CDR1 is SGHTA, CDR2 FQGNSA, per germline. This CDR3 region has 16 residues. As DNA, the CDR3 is TGTGCCAGCAGCTTAGTAGGGACTAGCGGATACAATGAGCAGTTCTTC. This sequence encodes CASSLVGTSGYNEQFF.

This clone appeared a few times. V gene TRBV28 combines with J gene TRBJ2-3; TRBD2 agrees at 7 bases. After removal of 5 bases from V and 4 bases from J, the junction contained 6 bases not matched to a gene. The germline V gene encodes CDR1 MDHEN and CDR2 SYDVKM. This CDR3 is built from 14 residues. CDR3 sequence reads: CASSPWGGADTQYF. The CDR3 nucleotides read TGTGCCAGCAGTCCTTGGGGGGGGGCAGATACGCAGTATTTT.

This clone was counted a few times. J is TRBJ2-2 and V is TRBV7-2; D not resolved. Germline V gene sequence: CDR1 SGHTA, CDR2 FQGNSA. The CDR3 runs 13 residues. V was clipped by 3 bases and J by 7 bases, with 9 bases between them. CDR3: CASSFQHRGELFF. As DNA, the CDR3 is TGTGCCAGCAGCTTTCAACATCGCGGGGAGCTGTTTTTT.

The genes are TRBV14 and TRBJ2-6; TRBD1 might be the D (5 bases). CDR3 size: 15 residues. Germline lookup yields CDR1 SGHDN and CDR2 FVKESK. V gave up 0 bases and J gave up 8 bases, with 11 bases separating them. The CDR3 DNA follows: TGTGCCAGCAGCCAAGAATTAGGGGCGACCAACGTCCTGACTTTC. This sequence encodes CASSQELGATNVLTF.

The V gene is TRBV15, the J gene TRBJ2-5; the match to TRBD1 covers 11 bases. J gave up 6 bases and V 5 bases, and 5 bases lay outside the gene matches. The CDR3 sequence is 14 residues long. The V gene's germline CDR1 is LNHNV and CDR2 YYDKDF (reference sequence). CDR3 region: CATSLDRGRKTQYF. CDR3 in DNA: TGTGCCACCAGCCTGGACAGGGGGCGGAAGACCCAGTACTTC. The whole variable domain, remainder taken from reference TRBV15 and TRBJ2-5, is DAMVIQNPRYQVTQFGKPVTLSCSQTLNHNVMYWYQQKSSQAPKLLFHYYDKDFNNEADTPDNFQSRRPNTSFCFLDIRSPGLGDTAMYLCATSLDRGRKTQYFGPGTRLLVL.

The CDR3 region is CASNPGGSGKETQYF. In DNA, the CDR3 is TGTGCCAGCAACCCCGGGGGTAGCGGGAAGGAGACCCAGTACTTC. This sequence joins TRBV28 and TRBJ2-5, with 8 bases that match TRBD2. CDR3 length equals 15 residues. Germline-derived CDR1 and CDR2 are MDHEN and SYDVKM. With V trimmed by 7 bases and J by 5 bases, 12 bases remained unmatched.

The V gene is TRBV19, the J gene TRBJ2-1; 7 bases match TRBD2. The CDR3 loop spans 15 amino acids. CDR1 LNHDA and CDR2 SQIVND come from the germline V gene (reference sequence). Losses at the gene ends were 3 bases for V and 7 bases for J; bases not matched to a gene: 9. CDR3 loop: CASSMSGLGGNEQFF. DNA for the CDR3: TGTGCCAGTAGTATGTCCGGACTAGGAGGGAATGAGCAGTTCTTC.

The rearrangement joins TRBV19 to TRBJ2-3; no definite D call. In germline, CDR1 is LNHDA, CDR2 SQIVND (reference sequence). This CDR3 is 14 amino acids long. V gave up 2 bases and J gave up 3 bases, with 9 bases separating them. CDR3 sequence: CASSIPTWTDTQYF. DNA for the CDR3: TGTGCCAGTAGTATACCTACGTGGACAGATACGCAGTATTTT.